The rows below give T cell receptor beta chains drawn from one sample of a study of cytomegalovirus exposure and HLA in healthy donors. Sequencing used immunoSEQ multiplex PCR; TCRdb keeps in-frame clones, though not all of them. The sample consists of approximately 150,000 clones, around 90% of them appearing once. Sample: PBMCs. Receptor source: a woman in her thirties in good health and CMV-seronegative. CDR3s include the opening cysteine and the closing phenylalanine or tryptophan.

TRBV9,CASRQGPGELFF
TRBV4-1,CASSQLSGNTIYF
TRBV5-1,CASSLGGQEVSNTEAFF
TRBV29-1,CSVDWADSPNYGYTF
TRBV7-9,CASSFQGHEQYF
TRBV6-6,CASSETGREQYF
TRBV5-1,CASSTGLADSYNEQFF
TRBV7-8,CASSREGEKLFF
TRBV5-6,CASSRRAGWGTQVNTEAFF
TRBV7-2,CASSSQGTGNTEAFF
TRBV5-4,CASSPQAPPYEQYF
TRBV7-9,CASSPWGDEQYF
TRBV5-1,CASSLALAGFNTGELFF
TRBV4-2,CASSQGDSSRTDTQYF
TRBV5-1,CASSYELAGSYEQYF
TRBV18,CASSPRHGYEQYF
TRBV27,CASSLLQGAGGYTF
TRBV27,CASSVSPTQNEQFF
TRBV27,CASGGEAYTQYF
TRBV19,CASSFFRENTEAFF
TRBV13,CASRKAGAVWEQYF
TRBV5-5,CASSNGLVYEQYF
TRBV6-6,CASSASGMNEQFF
TRBV4-3,CASSQDEQIRGEKLFF
TRBV14,CASSPPEQGARGYTF
TRBV6-5,CASTEGGAEAFF
TRBV5-6,CASSLWDRENGYTF
TRBV4-1,CASSHLGLADPSGANVLTF
TRBV9,CASSLTGNTGELFF